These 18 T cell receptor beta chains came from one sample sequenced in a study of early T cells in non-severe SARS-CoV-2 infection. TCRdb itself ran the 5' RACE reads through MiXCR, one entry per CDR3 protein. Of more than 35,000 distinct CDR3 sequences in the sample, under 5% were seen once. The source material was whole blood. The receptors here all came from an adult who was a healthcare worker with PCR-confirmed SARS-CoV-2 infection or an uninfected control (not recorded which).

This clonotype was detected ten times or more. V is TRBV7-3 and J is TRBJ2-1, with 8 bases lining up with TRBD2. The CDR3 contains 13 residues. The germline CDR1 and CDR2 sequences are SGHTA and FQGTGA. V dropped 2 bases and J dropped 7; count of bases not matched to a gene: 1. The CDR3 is CASSLQRENEQFF. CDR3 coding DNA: TGTGCCAGCAGCTTACAGCGGGAGAATGAGCAGTTCTTC.

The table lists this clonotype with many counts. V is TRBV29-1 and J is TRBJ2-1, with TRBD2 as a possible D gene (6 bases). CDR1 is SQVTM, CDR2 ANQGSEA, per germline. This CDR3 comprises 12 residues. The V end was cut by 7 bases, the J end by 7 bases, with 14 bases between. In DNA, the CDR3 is TGCAGCGGGGGACTTACGGGTAATGAGCAGTTCTTC. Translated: CSGGLTGNEQFF.

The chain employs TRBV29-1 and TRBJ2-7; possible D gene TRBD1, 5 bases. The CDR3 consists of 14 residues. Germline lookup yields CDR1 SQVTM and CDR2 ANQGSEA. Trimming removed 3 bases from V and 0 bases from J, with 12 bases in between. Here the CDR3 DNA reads TGCAGCGTTGATCTCAGGGCGAGCTCCTACGAGCAGTACTTC. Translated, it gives CSVDLRASSYEQYF.

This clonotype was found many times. The CDR3 sequence: CASSQVGQGSYEQYF. The CDR3 nucleotides read TGCGCCAGCAGCCAAGTGGGACAGGGCTCCTACGAGCAGTACTTC. The chain has TRBV4-3 and TRBJ2-7; 9 bases line up with TRBD1. Losses at the gene ends were 1 base for V and 0 bases for J; bases not matched to a gene: 1. CDR1 is LGHNA and CDR2 is YSLEER in the germline V gene. This CDR3 comprises 15 residues.

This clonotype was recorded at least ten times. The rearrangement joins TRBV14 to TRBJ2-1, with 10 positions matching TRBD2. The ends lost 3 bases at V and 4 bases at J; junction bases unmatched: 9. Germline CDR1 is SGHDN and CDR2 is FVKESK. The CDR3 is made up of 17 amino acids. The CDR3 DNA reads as TGTGCCAGCAGCCATCGGACTAGCGGACGTAGTTACAATGAGCAGTTCTTC. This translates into CASSHRTSGRSYNEQFF.

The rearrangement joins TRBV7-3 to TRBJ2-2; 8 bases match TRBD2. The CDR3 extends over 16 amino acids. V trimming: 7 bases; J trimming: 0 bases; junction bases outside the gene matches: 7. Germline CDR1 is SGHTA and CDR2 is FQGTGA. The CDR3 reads CASTEQGLANTGELFF. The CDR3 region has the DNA TGTGCCAGCACCGAACAGGGACTAGCGAACACCGGGGAGCTGTTTTTT.

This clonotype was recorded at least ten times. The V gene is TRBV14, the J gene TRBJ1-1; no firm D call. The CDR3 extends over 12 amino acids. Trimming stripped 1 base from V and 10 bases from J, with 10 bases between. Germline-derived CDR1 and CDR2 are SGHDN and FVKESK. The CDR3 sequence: CASSQGNWVAFF. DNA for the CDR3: TGTGCCAGCAGCCAAGGGAATTGGGTAGCTTTCTTT.

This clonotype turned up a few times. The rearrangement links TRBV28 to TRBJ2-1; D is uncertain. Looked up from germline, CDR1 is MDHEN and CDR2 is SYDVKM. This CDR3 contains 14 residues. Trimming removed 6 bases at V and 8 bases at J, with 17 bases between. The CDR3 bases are TGTGCCAGCAGACCCCGTCGCTTCCCAGATGAGCAGTTCTTC. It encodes CASRPRRFPDEQFF.

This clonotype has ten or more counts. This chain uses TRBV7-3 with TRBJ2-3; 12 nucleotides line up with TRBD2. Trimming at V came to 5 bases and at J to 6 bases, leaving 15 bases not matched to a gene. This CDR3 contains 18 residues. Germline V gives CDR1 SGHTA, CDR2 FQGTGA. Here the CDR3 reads CASSRTSGASGGVDTQYF. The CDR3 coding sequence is TGTGCCAGCAGCCGGACTAGCGGGGCAAGCGGCGGGGTCGATACGCAGTATTTT.

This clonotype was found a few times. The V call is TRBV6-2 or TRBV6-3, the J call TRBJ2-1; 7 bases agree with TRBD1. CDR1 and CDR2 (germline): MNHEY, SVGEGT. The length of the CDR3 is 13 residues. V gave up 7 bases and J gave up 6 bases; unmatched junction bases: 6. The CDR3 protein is CASTRQGINEQFF. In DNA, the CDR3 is TGTGCCAGCACCAGACAGGGAATCAATGAGCAGTTCTTC.

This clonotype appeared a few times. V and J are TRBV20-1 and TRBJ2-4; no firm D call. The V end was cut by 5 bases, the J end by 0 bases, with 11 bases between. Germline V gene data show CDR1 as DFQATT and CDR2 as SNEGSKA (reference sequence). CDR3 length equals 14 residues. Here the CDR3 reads CSARSSIAKNIQYF. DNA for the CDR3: TGCAGTGCTCGAAGCTCAATAGCCAAAAACATTCAGTACTTC.

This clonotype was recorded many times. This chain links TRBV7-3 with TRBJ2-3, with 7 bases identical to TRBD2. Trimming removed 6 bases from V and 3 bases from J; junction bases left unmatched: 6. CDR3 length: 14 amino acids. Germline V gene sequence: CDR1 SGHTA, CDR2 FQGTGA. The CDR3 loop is CASRAGVSTDTQYF. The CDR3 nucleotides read TGTGCCAGCAGGGCGGGAGTGTCTACAGATACGCAGTATTTT.

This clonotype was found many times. CDR3 coding DNA: TGTGCCAGCAGCCGCCCACTAGTAGGAGAGACCCAGTACTTC. Amino acid sequence: CASSRPLVGETQYF. The V and J genes are TRBV28 and TRBJ2-5, with a possible D match to TRBD2 (5 bases). The V end was cut by 6 bases, the J end by 4 bases, with 15 bases between. The CDR3 totals 14 residues. Germline-derived CDR1 and CDR2 are MDHEN and SYDVKM.

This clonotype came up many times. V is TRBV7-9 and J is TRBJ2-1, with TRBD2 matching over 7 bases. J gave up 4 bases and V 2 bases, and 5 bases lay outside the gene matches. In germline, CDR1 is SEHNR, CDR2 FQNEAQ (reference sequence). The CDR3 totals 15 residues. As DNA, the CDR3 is TGTGCCAGCAGCTTATCTAGCGGCGGTTACAATGAGCAGTTCTTC. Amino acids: CASSLSSGGYNEQFF. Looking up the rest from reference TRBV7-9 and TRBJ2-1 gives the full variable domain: DTGVSQNPRHKITKRGQNVTFRCDPISEHNRLYWYRQTLGQGPEFLTYFQNEAQLEKSRLLSDRFSAERPKGSFSTLEIQRTEQGDSAMYLCASSLSSGGYNEQFFGPGTRLTVL.

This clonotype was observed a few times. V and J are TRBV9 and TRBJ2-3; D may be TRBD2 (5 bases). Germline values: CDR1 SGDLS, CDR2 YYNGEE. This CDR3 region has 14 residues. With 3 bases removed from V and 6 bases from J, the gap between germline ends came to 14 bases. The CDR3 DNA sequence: TGTGCCAGCAGCGAACTAGAAGTCGGGGATACGCAGTATTTT. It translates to CASSELEVGDTQYF.

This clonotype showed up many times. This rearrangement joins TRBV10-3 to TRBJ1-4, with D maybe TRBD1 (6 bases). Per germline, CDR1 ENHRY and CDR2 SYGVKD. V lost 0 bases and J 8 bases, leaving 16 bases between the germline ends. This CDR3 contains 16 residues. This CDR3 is CAISESRRDNKEKLFF. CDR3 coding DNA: TGTGCCATCAGTGAGTCGAGGAGGGACAACAAGGAAAAACTGTTTTTT.

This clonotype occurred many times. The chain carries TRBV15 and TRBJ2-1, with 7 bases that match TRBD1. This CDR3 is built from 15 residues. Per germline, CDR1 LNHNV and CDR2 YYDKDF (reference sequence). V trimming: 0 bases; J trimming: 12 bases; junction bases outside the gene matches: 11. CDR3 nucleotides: TGTGCCACCAGCAGAGAGGGCGGCCCCCGACAGGGGCAGTTCTTC. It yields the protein CATSREGGPRQGQFF.

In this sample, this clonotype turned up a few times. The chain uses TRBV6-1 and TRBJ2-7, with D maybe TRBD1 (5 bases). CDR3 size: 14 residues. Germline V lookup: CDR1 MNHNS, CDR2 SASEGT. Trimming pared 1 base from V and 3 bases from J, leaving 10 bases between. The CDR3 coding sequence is TGTGCCAGCAGTGAAGGGGGCAGGGTCTACGAGCAGTACTTC. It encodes CASSEGGRVYEQYF.